This TCR beta chain was documented in a study of blood T cell repertoires in COVID-19. At the level of the study: Samples of COVID-19 (acute and convalescent) were obtained from the United States, Italy and Spain. Nucleic acid was either cDNA or gDNA, and it came from T cells, B-cell-depleted T cells, or PBMCs.

The CDR3 runs to 15 residues. Germline CDR1 is SGHNT and CDR2 is YYREEE (reference sequence). Trimming took off 2 bases at V and 4 bases at J, with 14 bases between the two ends. Per the original methods: Quantification of nucleated cells was approximated via reference gene primer amplification. Profiling relied on immunoSEQ multiplex PCR, and the TCRdb table lists in-frame clones only, not all of them. The V and J calls and clone size are taken from that table; D and trimming were inferred from the DNA. The sample has about 140,000 clones, 80% to 85% seen once. The rearrangement uses TRBV5-4 and TRBJ2-3, with D maybe TRBD1 (7 bases). The TCR originated in a human donor in a cohort sampled during active COVID-19. Sequencing used peripheral blood. CDR3 protein: CASSFRQGGADTQYF. Written as DNA, the CDR3 is TGTGCCAGCAGCTTCCGGCAGGGGGGCGCAGATACGCAGTATTTT.